These T cell receptor beta chains were read from a single sample in a study of CD8+ T cells in alopecia areata. The table came from immunoSEQ multiplex PCR; TCRdb's copy has only in-frame clones and leaves some out. Of 120,000 or so clones in the sample, over 55% were seen once. The sequences come from CD4+ T cells sorted from blood, collected at week 4, from a patient treated with tofacitinib. These receptors all come from a human donor with alopecia areata. Both conserved end residues are part of each CDR3. Fields, in order: V gene, J gene, clone size, D gene, CDR3 protein, CDR3 DNA. The D gene is left open where the match is weak. The size of a clone is reported for some rows only, either as once, few or many, or as a class for expanded clones.

TRBV11-2	TRBJ1-2	.	TRBD1	CASSPRQGLPGYTF	TGTGCCAGCAGCCCCCGACAGGGGCTTCCTGGCTACACCTTC
TRBV5-1	TRBJ1-1	few	.	CASSPMTGLLNTEAFF	TGCGCCAGCAGCCCTATGACAGGACTCCTGAACACTGAAGCTTTCTTT
TRBV27	TRBJ2-1	.	TRBD1	CASSRGQGAGHNEQFF	TGTGCCAGCAGTCGGGGACAGGGGGCGGGACACAATGAGCAGTTCTTC
TRBV29-1	TRBJ2-5	few	TRBD2	CSVVPQLAGGTETQYF	TGCAGCGTTGTCCCCCAACTAGCGGGAGGAACAGAGACCCAGTACTTC
TRBV7-6	TRBJ2-3	.	.	CASSFGTVSTDTQYF	TGTGCCAGCAGCTTCGGGACGGTTAGCACAGATACGCAGTATTTT
TRBV30	TRBJ1-4	.	TRBD1	CAWSVGGEGKLFF	TGTGCCTGGAGTGTAGGGGGCGAGGGAAAACTGTTTTTT
TRBV5-1	TRBJ2-3	.	TRBD1	CASNSGTVNTDTQYF	TGCGCCAGCAACTCCGGGACAGTTAACACAGATACGCAGTATTTT
TRBV7-2	TRBJ2-7	once	.	CASSSDSARGEQYF	TGTGCCAGCAGCTCGGACAGCGCTCGGGGCGAGCAGTACTTC
TRBV5-1	TRBJ2-5	once	.	CASSFVVGETQYF	TGCGCCAGCAGCTTTGTGGTAGGGGAGACCCAGTACTTC
TRBV28	TRBJ2-5	few	.	CASSFIVGPQYF	TGTGCCAGCAGTTTTATCGTAGGCCCCCAGTACTTC
TRBV4-1	TRBJ1-2	.	.	CASSQMAQGANYGYTF	TGCGCCAGCAGCCAAATGGCGCAGGGAGCTAACTATGGCTACACCTTC
TRBV27	TRBJ1-6	.	.	CASRERDSPLHF	TGTGCCAGCAGAGAAAGGGATTCACCCCTCCACTTT
TRBV4-1	TRBJ1-1	.	.	CASTRGNTEAFF	TGCGCCAGCACCCGGGGAAACACTGAAGCTTTCTTT
TRBV29-1	TRBJ2-3	few	TRBD2	CSVGLAGGTDTQYF	TGCAGCGTTGGACTAGCGGGGGGCACAGATACGCAGTATTTT
TRBV6-1	TRBJ1-5	.	.	CASSDGWGDNQPQHF	TGTGCCAGCAGCGACGGGTGGGGGGATAATCAGCCCCAGCATTTT
TRBV7-2	TRBJ2-4	.	TRBD2	CASSPRTSGGNIQYF	TGTGCCAGCAGCCCCCGGACTAGCGGGGGAAACATTCAGTACTTC
TRBV4-1	TRBJ1-5	few	.	CASSQGPDRGNQPQHF	TGCGCCAGCAGCCAAGGACCTGACAGAGGCAATCAGCCCCAGCATTTT
TRBV29-1	TRBJ1-5	few	.	CSVKDSSNQPQHF	TGCAGCGTTAAGGATAGTAGCAATCAGCCCCAGCATTTT
TRBV5-1	TRBJ2-3	.	.	CASSLMGTDTQYF	TGCGCCAGCAGCTTGATGGGTACAGATACGCAGTATTTT
TRBV5-1	TRBJ1-5	.	.	CASSLDGRNQPQHF	TGCGCCAGCAGCTTGGACGGGAGGAATCAGCCCCAGCATTTT
TRBV29-1	TRBJ2-1	.	TRBD1	CSGGQGGNEQFF	TGCAGCGGCGGACAGGGAGGTAATGAGCAGTTCTTC
TRBV9	TRBJ2-7	.	.	CASSVGAQTYEQYF	TGTGCCAGCAGCGTTGGCGCGCAAACCTACGAGCAGTACTTC
TRBV29-1	TRBJ1-2	few	TRBD1	CSGQQGQGYTF	TGCAGCGGACAACAGGGGCAAGGCTACACCTTC
TRBV29-1	TRBJ1-1	.	.	CSVDLVNTEAFF	TGCAGCGTTGACTTAGTGAACACTGAAGCTTTCTTT
TRBV4-2	TRBJ1-5	.	.	CASSQDPGGANQPQHF	TGTGCCAGCAGCCAGGACCCGGGGGGGGCGAATCAGCCCCAGCATTTT
TRBV30	TRBJ2-7	.	.	CAWSRTPATEYF	TGTGCCTGGAGTCGTACCCCCGCCACTGAGTACTTC
TRBV15	TRBJ2-4	.	.	CATSRDLRANIQYF	TGTGCCACCAGCAGAGATTTGCGGGCAAACATTCAGTACTTC
TRBV29-1	TRBJ1-1	.	.	CSVQLKGDTEAFF	TGCAGCGTCCAACTAAAGGGGGACACTGAAGCTTTCTTT
TRBV27	TRBJ2-7	.	.	CASSPTSNYEQYF	TGTGCCAGCAGTCCGACAAGTAACTACGAGCAGTACTTC
TRBV5-6	TRBJ1-5	.	.	CASNHRVSNQPQHF	TGTGCCAGCAACCACAGGGTGAGCAATCAGCCCCAGCATTTT
TRBV5-1	TRBJ2-7	few	.	CATGRDTYAEQYF	TGCGCCACGGGCCGGGACACGTACGCCGAGCAGTACTTC
TRBV2	TRBJ1-2	.	.	CASSGVKILKAYGYTF	TGTGCCAGCAGTGGGGTCAAGATATTAAAGGCTTATGGCTACACCTTC
TRBV29-1	TRBJ2-4	.	.	CSVEDWRLAKNIQYF	TGCAGCGTTGAAGATTGGCGGCTAGCCAAAAACATTCAGTACTTC
TRBV10-3	TRBJ2-3	.	TRBD2	CAISESVRLAGATDTQYF	TGTGCCATCAGTGAGTCGGTGAGACTAGCGGGGGCCACAGATACGCAGTATTTT
TRBV11-2	TRBJ2-3	.	.	CASSERSGSDTQYF	TGTGCCAGCAGCGAGCGATCGGGATCAGATACGCAGTATTTT